This entry is about one TCR beta chain. Its specificity is not known. Trimming pared 2 bases from V and 2 bases from J, leaving 14 bases between. CDR1 is SGHTA and CDR2 is FQGNSA in the germline V gene. CDR3 size: 16 residues. Within the ViraFEST assay, antigen-specific CD4+ T cells underwent expansion with viral peptide pools prior to sequencing. Scientists isolated CD4+ T cells after a roughly 9-day culture period ended. Vaccine administered to participants consisted of two doses of either BNT162b2 or mRNA-1273. This sample was taken from a study of vaccination effects on CD4 cells after COVID-19. The repertoire was sequenced with immunoSEQ multiplex PCR; TCRdb's copy has only in-frame clones and lacks some. The sample includes tens of thousands of clones, around 77% of them seen just once.

The genes are TRBV7-2 and TRBJ2-3; TRBD2 might be the D (6 bases). This material consisted of CD4+ T cells from PBMCs cultured with HCoV-OC43 spike peptides, taken after COVID-19 vaccination. The subset is: HCoV-OC43 spike overlapping peptide pool stimulation. The TCR comes from a human donor who received a COVID-19 vaccine. The CDR3 DNA reads TGTGCCAGCAGCTTATTCCCGGGGGTCAACACAGATACGCAGTATTTT. Its protein product is CASSLFPGVNTDTQYF.